This T cell receptor beta chain was retrieved from a study of blood T cell repertoires in COVID-19. Study-level background: Acute and convalescent COVID-19 specimens originated in the United States, Italy and Spain. Sample material is recorded as cDNA or gDNA derived from T cells, B-cell-depleted T cells, or PBMCs.

As originally analysed: Reference gene primer amplification gave estimated nucleated cell counts. Sequencing used immunoSEQ multiplex PCR; TCRdb keeps in-frame clones, though not all of them. V, J and clone size reflect that table, while D and trimming were determined from the DNA. Among about 64,000 clones listed, about 88% were seen once. Germline values: CDR1 MDHEN, CDR2 SYDVKM. The V segment lost 3 bases and the J segment 6 bases; nucleotides outside the gene matches: 7. This CDR3 is built from 14 residues. Sequencing was done on a sample of peripheral blood. This TCR derives from a man aged 70-80 years with acute or convalescent COVID-19. This chain joins TRBV28 and TRBJ1-2; 7 nucleotides agree with TRBD1. Written as DNA, the CDR3 is TGTGCCAGCAGTTTGGGTGACAGGGTGGATGGCTACACCTTC. It yields the protein CASSLGDRVDGYTF.